The 8 T cell receptor beta chains below come from one sample, sequenced in a study of Tregs in tolerant kidney transplant recipients. Libraries were prepared by immunoSEQ multiplex PCR; TCRdb keeps only in-frame clonotypes and omits some of them. In the table there are over 50,000 clones, about 86% of which are singletons. What was sequenced was CD4+ T cells from blood. The receptors shown here come from a human donor in good health.

The chain combines TRBV21-1 with TRBJ2-1; the D segment call TRBD1 is taken from the table without a DNA check. TRBV21-1 is designated a pseudogene. This CDR3 contains 14 residues. CDR3 sequence reads: CASDPRVDRDEQFF. The CDR3 region has the DNA TGTGCCTCCGACCCCAGGGTTGACAGGGATGAGCAGTTCTTC.

This rearrangement joins TRBV4-3 to TRBJ2-1; possibly TRBD2 for D (5 bases). Germline V gene lookup returns CDR1 LGHNA and CDR2 YSLEER. The CDR3 has 15 residues. V dropped 1 base and J dropped 3 bases, with 10 bases sitting between them. The CDR3: CASSQVRSGYNEQFF. CDR3 nucleotide sequence: TGCGCCAGCAGCCAAGTTCGGAGCGGCTACAATGAGCAGTTCTTC.

V and J are TRBV18 and TRBJ2-3; TRBD1 matches 9 bases. Germline V lookup: CDR1 KGHSH, CDR2 LQKENI. The V and J ends lost 1 base and 3 bases, in that order; junction bases with no gene match: 2. This CDR3 contains 15 residues. The CDR3 here is CASSPRGQGTDTQYF. The CDR3 bases are TGTGCCAGCTCACCACGAGGACAGGGGACAGATACGCAGTATTTT.

The chain uses TRBV5-1 and TRBJ2-7; D not certain. The CDR3 loop spans 14 amino acids. V shed 4 bases and J shed 0 bases, with 11 bases lying between them. Germline CDR1 is SGHRS and CDR2 is YFSETQ. CDR3 amino acids: CASSPGPRSYEQYF. The CDR3 DNA reads TGCGCCAGCAGCCCTGGGCCGCGCTCCTACGAGCAGTACTTC.

V is TRBV2 and J is TRBJ2-7; 7 positions agree with TRBD2. Germline V gene sequence: CDR1 SNHLY, CDR2 FYNNEI. CDR3 length equals 13 residues. With V trimmed by 6 bases and J by 4 bases, 6 bases remained unmatched. The CDR3 loop is CASRPFGRYEQYF. The CDR3 nucleotides read TGTGCCAGCAGGCCTTTCGGGAGGTACGAGCAGTACTTC.

The rearrangement joins TRBV5-1 to TRBJ2-3; 8 nucleotides line up with TRBD2. V was pared by 6 bases and J by 7 bases, with 7 bases of the junction left unmatched. CDR1 and CDR2 from the germline V gene are SGHRS and YFSETQ. This CDR3 has 13 residues. Here the CDR3 DNA reads TGCGCCAGCACCCAGGGGACTAGGAATACGCAGTATTTT. Residues: CASTQGTRNTQYF.

This rearrangement joins TRBV11-2 to TRBJ2-5, with 9 nucleotides matching TRBD2. V lost 5 bases, J lost 1 base, and 2 bases stayed unmatched. Germline V gene sequence: CDR1 SGHAT, CDR2 FQNNGV. CDR3 size: 14 residues. CDR3 region: CASSRAGGQETQYF. CDR3 sequence (DNA): TGTGCCAGCAGCCGAGCGGGGGGCCAAGAGACCCAGTACTTC.

The gene calls are TRBV29-1 and TRBJ1-1, with TRBD1 matching 7 bases. CDR1 and CDR2 from the germline V gene are SQVTM and ANQGSEA. This CDR3 has 14 amino acids. V lost 2 bases and J lost 4; bases outside the gene matches: 7. The CDR3 is CSVERQGGSTEAFF. Written as DNA, the CDR3 is TGCAGCGTTGAAAGGCAGGGGGGGAGCACTGAAGCTTTCTTT.